The clone carrying this T cell receptor (beta chain) was detected only a few times. Germline lookup yields CDR1 WSHSY and CDR2 SAAADI. This CDR3 has 17 residues. Roughly 10 milliliters of peripheral blood were drawn from each donor. The sample is drawn from a study of blood T cells in healthy people across ages. Using a J-beta primer mix together with a sample-barcoded 5' primer, a second PCR was run for roughly 6 to 11 cycles. TCRdb fed the 5' RACE reads into MiXCR, producing one record per CDR3 protein. The profile shows roughly 1 million distinct CDR3 sequences, 25% of them singletons. The same specimen was also included in a second study, on T cells of mothers and their children. As that report states: Input to cDNA synthesis comprised all extracted RNA, at a ratio of approximately 1.5 ug per 15 ul. Within related and unrelated pairs, thymic selection shapes TCR recombination output in a similar way.

Sequencing was carried out using blood. The TCR comes from a girl aged 2-10 years in good health. The rearrangement uses TRBV10-2 and TRBJ2-1; 15 nucleotides line up with TRBD2. The J call may be faulty, since TRBJ2-5 better matches the DNA end. This CDR3 is CASTRTSGRGEGETQYF. In nucleotides, the CDR3 is TGCGCCAGCACGAGGACTAGCGGGAGGGGAGAGGGAGAGACCCAGTACTTC.